The following is a T cell receptor beta chain sequence with its context. This CDR3 contains 13 residues. In germline, CDR1 is MDHEN, CDR2 SYDVKM. This record comes from a study of shared clonotypes between healthy human individuals. The sorted-subset replicate PCRs were given about 210 ng DNA, which is around 29,000 T cell genomes. The repertoire was sequenced with immunoSEQ multiplex PCR; TCRdb's copy has only in-frame clones and lacks some. The sample yields about 1.5 million clones, 95% to 99% seen once. Specimen: naive CD4+ T cells sorted from blood. Regarding subset: CD45RA+ positively selected. V is TRBV28 and J is TRBJ2-1; 12 bases match TRBD2. The origin of this receptor is a man aged 25 to 40 in good health. In DNA form, the CDR3 reads TGTGTCGCTAGCGGGAGGGCCTACAATGAGCAGTTCTTC. Protein product: CVASGRAYNEQFF.